Reported below is one T cell receptor (beta chain). Time point indicated: blood 4 weeks post-SBRT, at nephrectomy. Treatment indicated: 15 Gy SBRT to primary tumor, nephrectomy 4 weeks later. Here immunoSEQ multiplex PCR was the method, and the copy in TCRdb shows in-frame clones only, minus some. The sample comprises over 90,000 clones, 80% to 90% of which are singletons, and approximately 7.2% rests with the top ten. These data are taken from a study of radiation and T cells in renal cell carcinoma. Trimming removed 8 bases from V and 2 bases from J, with 13 bases in between. Germline lookup yields CDR1 MDHEN and CDR2 SYDVKM. This CDR3 contains 13 residues.

Sequenced material: blood, taken from a patient whose treatment included radiotherapy and nephrectomy. The source of this sequence is a man between 60 and 70 years old with renal cell carcinoma. This chain connects TRBV28 to TRBJ2-7, with D possibly being TRBD1 (5 bases). Here the CDR3 DNA reads TGTGCCAGCGTGGGGCATGGGCCCTACGAGCAGTACTTC. It is translated as CASVGHGPYEQYF.